This T cell receptor beta chain was profiled in a study of graft-versus-host responses after intestinal transplantation. Study-wide background: Multivisceral, liver-intestinal, or isolated intestinal transplants were given to recipients.

CDR1 and CDR2 (germline): SGHNT, YYREEE (reference sequence). V lost 7 bases and J 2 bases, leaving 25 bases between the germline ends. CDR3 length: 19 residues. About this clone: Its antigen is still unknown.

The data were produced by immunoSEQ multiplex PCR, yet TCRdb's version contains in-frame clones alone and is incomplete. The repertoire holds about 120,000 clones, with roughly 95% as singletons. This clonotype was obtained from a human donor who received an intestinal transplant. The specimen was unstimulated CD8+ T cells sorted from spleen or lymph node cells, collected before intestinal transplant. J is TRBJ2-6 and V is TRBV5-4; D possibly corresponds to TRBD2 (6 bases). CDR3 sequence: CASGGTHPWWGTGANVLTF. CDR3 nucleotide sequence: TGTGCCAGCGGCGGGACCCATCCTTGGTGGGGTACTGGGGCCAACGTCCTGACTTTC.